This T cell receptor beta chain derives from a study of regulatory T cells in long-lasting Graves disease. Overall study: By definition, persistent Graves' disease involved antithyroid drugs for over 5 years alongside positive TSH receptor antibodies. Points from the study as a whole: No thyroid tissue was studied; the work used peripheral blood only. Persistent patients had more shared public clonotypes (approximately 2,700) than new patients (around 1,000). Among samples with persistent disease, TRBV28, TRBJ1-2 and TRBJ2-5 were favored.

With regard to this clonotype: Antigen specificity is unknown.

Trimming pared 5 bases from V and 1 base from J, leaving 14 bases between. Germline values: CDR1 SGHTA, CDR2 FQGTGA. CDR3 size: 16 residues. iRepertoire HTBI primers and Arm-PCR of CDR3 regions built TCR beta libraries. MiXCR was run by TCRdb on the multiplex PCR reads, yielding one entry per CDR3 protein. The sample holds about 660,000 distinct CDR3 sequences, roughly 30% seen once. The time point: persistent/refractory GD, antithyroid drugs over 5 years with positive TRAb. Following extraction of RNA from PBMCs, that RNA was used to make the TCR library. Sequenced material: peripheral blood mononuclear cells (PBMCs), taken when the disease was refractory, from a patient treated with antithyroid drugs. This sequence was found in a female donor with Graves disease. The chain joins TRBV7-3 to TRBJ2-2, with D possibly matching TRBD1 (6 bases). The CDR3, as DNA: TGTGCCAGCAGCCCGGTGATGGGACAGAACACCGGGGAGCTGTTTTTT. Its translation: CASSPVMGQNTGELFF.